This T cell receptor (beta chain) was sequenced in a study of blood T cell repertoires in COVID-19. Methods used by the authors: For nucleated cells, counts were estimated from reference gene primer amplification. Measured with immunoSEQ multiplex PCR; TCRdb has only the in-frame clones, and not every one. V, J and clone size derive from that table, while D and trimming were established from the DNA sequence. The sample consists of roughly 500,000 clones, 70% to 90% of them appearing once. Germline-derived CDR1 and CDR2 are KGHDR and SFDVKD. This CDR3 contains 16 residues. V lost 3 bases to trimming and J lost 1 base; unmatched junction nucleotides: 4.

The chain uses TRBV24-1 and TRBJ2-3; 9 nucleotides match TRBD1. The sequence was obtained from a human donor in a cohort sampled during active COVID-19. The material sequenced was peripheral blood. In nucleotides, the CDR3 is TGTGCCACCAGTGATGGGGACAGGGTTGGCACAGATACGCAGTATTTT. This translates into CATSDGDRVGTDTQYF.